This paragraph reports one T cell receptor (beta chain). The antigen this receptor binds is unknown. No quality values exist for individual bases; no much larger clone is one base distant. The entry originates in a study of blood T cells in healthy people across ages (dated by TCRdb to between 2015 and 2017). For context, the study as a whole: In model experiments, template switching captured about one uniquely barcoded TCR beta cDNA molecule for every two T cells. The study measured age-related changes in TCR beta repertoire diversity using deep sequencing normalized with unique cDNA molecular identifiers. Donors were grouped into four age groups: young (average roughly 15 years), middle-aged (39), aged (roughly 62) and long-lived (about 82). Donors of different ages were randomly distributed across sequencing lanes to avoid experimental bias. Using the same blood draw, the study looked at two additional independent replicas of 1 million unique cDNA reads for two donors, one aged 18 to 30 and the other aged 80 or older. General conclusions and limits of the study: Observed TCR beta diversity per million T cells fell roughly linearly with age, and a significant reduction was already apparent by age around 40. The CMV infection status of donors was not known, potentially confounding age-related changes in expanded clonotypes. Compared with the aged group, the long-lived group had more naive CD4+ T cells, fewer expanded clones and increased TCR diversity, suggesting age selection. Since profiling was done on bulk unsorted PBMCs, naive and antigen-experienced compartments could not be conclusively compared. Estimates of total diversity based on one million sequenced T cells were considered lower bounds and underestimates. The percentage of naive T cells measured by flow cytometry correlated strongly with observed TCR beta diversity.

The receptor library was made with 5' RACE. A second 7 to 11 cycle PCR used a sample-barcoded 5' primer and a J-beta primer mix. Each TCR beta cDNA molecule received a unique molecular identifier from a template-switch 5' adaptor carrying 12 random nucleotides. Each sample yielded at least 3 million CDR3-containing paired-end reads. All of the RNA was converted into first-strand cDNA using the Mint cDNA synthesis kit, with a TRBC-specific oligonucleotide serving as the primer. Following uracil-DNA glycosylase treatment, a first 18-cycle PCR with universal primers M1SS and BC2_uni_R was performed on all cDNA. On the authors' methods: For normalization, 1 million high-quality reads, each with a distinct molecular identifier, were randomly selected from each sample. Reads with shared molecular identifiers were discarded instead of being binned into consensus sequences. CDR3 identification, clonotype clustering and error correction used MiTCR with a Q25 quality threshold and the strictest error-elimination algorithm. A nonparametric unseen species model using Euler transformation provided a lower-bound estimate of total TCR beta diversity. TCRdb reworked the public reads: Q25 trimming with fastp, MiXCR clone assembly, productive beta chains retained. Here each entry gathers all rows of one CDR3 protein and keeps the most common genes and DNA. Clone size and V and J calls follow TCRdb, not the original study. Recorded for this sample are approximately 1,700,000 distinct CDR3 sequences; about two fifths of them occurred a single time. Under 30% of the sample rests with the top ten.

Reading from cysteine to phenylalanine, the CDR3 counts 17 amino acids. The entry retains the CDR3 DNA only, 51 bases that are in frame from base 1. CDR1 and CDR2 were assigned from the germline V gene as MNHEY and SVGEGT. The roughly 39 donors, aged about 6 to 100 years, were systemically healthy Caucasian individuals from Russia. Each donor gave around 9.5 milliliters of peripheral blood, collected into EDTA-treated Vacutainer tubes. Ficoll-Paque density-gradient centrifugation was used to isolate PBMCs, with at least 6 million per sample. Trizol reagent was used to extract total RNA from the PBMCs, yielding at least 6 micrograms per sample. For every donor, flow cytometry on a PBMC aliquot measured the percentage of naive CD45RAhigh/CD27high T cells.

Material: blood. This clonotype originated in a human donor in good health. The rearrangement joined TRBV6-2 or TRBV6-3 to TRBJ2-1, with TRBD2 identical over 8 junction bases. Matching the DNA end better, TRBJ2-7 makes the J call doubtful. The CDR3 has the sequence CASRRLSGGANLYEQYF. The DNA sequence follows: TGTGCCAGCAGACGTTTGTCGGGAGGGGCCAATCTTTACGAGCAGTACTTC.